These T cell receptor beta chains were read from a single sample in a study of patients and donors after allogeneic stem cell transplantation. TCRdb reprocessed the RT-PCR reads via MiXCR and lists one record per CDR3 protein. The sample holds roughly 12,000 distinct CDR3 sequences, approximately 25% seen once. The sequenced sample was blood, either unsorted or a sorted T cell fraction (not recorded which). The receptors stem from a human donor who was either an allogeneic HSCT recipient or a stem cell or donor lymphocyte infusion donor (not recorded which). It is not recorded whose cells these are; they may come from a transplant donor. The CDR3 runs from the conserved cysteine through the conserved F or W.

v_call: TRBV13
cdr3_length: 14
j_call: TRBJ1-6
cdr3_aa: CASSRQGRDSPLHF

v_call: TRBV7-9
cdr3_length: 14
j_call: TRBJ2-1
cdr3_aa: CASSRTGGRDEQFF

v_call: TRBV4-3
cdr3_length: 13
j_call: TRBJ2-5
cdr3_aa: CASSQVDGETQYF

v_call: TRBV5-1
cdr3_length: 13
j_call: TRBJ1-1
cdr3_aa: CASSSAGNTEAFF

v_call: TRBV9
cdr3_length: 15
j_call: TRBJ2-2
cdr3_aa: CASSVRTVNTGELFF

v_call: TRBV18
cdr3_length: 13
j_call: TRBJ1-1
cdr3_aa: CASSPMSNTEAFF

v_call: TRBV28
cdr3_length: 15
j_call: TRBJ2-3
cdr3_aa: CASRLRLAGPDTQYF

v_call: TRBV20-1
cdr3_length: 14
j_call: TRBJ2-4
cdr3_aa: CSARGAITKNIQYF

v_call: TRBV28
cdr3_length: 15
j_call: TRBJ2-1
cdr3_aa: CASSSPRGRVNEQFF

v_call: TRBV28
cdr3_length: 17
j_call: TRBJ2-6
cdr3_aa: CASSSGTGFSGANVLTF

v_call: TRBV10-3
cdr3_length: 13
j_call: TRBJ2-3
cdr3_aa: CAISVGSPDTQYF

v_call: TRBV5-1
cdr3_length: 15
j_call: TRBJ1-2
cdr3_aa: CASSPGGHQADGYTF

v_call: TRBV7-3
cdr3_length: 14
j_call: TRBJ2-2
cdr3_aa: CASSLGQNTGELFF

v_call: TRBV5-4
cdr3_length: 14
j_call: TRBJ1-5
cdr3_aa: CASSRQGSNQPQHF

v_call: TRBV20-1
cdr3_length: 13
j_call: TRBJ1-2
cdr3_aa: CSASTGPNYGYTF

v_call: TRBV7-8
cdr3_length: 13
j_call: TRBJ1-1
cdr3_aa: CASSLFAGAEAFF

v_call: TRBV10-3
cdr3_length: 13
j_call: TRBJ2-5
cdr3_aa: CAIKNSALETQYF

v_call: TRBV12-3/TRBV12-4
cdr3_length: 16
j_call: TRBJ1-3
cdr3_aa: CASSRIAGTGGNTIYF

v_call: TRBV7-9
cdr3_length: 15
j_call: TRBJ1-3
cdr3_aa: CASSPRTGPGNTIYF

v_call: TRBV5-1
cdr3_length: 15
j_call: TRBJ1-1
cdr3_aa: CASSLDGQAGTEAFF

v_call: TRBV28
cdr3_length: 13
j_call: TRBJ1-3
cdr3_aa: CASSWTAGNTIYF

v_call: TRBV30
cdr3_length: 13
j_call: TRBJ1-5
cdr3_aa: CAYSGTINQPQHF

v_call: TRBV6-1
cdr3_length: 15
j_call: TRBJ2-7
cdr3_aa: CASSEAAGPTYEQYF

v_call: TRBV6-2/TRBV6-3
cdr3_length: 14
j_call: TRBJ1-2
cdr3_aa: CASSSGQGSHGYTF

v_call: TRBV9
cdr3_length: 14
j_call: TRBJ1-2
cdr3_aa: CASSDQGGNYGYTF